This TCR beta chain came from a study of OX40 agonist ivuxolimab in advanced cancers. The length of the CDR3 is 17 residues. Germline assignment: CDR1 SGHRS and CDR2 YFSETQ. V trimming: 4 bases; J trimming: 6 bases; junction bases outside the gene matches: 17. Using immunoSEQ multiplex PCR, the repertoire was profiled, and TCRdb retains in-frame clones only, with some absent. The sample has 63,000 or so clones, roughly 80% seen once. This sequence originates from an adult with an advanced solid tumor such as melanoma, head and neck, liver or kidney cancer. The genes are TRBV5-1 and TRBJ1-1; TRBD1 agrees at 8 bases. Material: CD4+ or CD8+ T cells sorted from blood, obtained in a trial of the OX40 agonist ivuxolimab. In DNA form, the CDR3 reads TGCGCCAGCAGCCGAGGACAGGGACCAACCCCAGGCCCTGAAGCTTTCTTT. Translation gives CASSRGQGPTPGPEAFF.